This T cell receptor beta chain stems from a study of stem cell transplantation in POMP-related autoinflammatory disease. The overall study: Impaired MHC class I-dependent CD8+ differentiation was hypothesized from defective thymoproteasomes. Study findings and constraints: In PRAID patients, the number of distinct TRB V-J gene pairings was restricted. PRAID patients trended toward lower TRB diversity and higher clonality in all analyzed T-cell subsets.

Looked up from germline, CDR1 is SEHNR and CDR2 is FQNEAQ (reference sequence). Trimming removed 5 bases at V and 1 base at J, with 14 bases between. This CDR3 is 15 amino acids long. Worth noting for this clone: Its antigen is undetermined.

Sequencing was performed with immunoSEQ multiplex PCR; in TCRdb, only in-frame clones are kept and a portion is missing. Of 6,000 to 7,000 clones in the sample, roughly four fifths were seen once. This receptor was identified in a human donor in good health. The sample taken for sequencing was a CXCR5-defined cell subset from PBMCs. This chain connects TRBV7-9 to TRBJ1-1; tentatively, D is TRBD1 (6 bases). CDR3 loop: CASSLETGSNTEAFF. CDR3 DNA: TGTGCCAGCAGCCTGGAGACAGGATCGAACACTGAAGCTTTCTTT.